This T cell receptor beta chain came from a study of shared clonotypes between healthy human individuals. CDR1 is SGHDT, CDR2 YYEEEE, per germline. V was shortened by 2 bases and J by 6 bases, with 16 bases between the two germline ends. The length of the CDR3 is 15 residues. The assay was immunoSEQ multiplex PCR, and TCRdb's table has in-frame clones only and misses some. The sample includes some 1 million clones, about 75% seen only once; the top ten take approximately 1.3%. The TCR sequence derives from a man aged 18-30 years in good health. The chain carries TRBV5-6 and TRBJ2-3; a possible D gene is TRBD1 (6 bases). The material sequenced was memory CD4+ T cells sorted from blood. The subset denotes: CD45RA-negative fraction. CDR3 coding DNA: TGTGCCAGCAGCTTAAGAGGGGGAACATGGGATACGCAGTATTTT. This encodes CASSLRGGTWDTQYF.